The rows below give T cell receptor beta chains drawn from one sample of a study of vaccination and CD4 T cells after COVID-19. Each CDR3 protein is one row after TCRdb ran MiXCR on the PCR reads. The table records 20,000 or so distinct CDR3 sequences, 44% of them present only once. No antigen has been identified for these receptors. The sequencing here drew on CD4+ T cells from blood, cultured in vitro, taken before SARS-CoV-2 vaccination. All receptors derive from a human donor who had recovered from COVID-19. CDR3s include the opening cysteine and the closing phenylalanine or tryptophan. Each record gives: J gene, V gene, D gene, clone size, CDR3 protein, CDR3 DNA. D genes are given only for firm matches. Some rows mark clone size as missing; the rest say once, few, many or name a class of expanded clone.

J gene: TRBJ1-3; V gene: TRBV28; D gene: TRBD1; clone size: NA; CDR3 protein: CASSLWLTGGTDGNTIYF; CDR3 DNA: TGTGCCAGCAGTTTATGGCTGACAGGGGGCACGGATGGAAACACCATATATTTT
J gene: TRBJ1-3; V gene: TRBV10-3; D gene: NA; clone size: NA; CDR3 protein: CAIKWDPSGNTIYF; CDR3 DNA: TGTGCCATCAAATGGGATCCCTCTGGAAACACCATATATTTT
J gene: TRBJ1-2; V gene: TRBV7-2; D gene: NA; clone size: NA; CDR3 protein: CASATDGSSNYGYTF; CDR3 DNA: TGTGCCAGCGCTACCGACGGGAGTTCCAACTATGGCTACACCTTC
J gene: TRBJ1-2; V gene: TRBV29-1; D gene: NA; clone size: NA; CDR3 protein: CSGGEPNTYGYTF; CDR3 DNA: TGCAGCGGGGGGGAACCGAATACCTATGGCTACACCTTC
J gene: TRBJ1-5; V gene: TRBV20-1; D gene: TRBD1; clone size: few; CDR3 protein: CSARGGQGGPIGNQPQHF; CDR3 DNA: TGCAGTGCTAGAGGGGGACAGGGAGGGCCCATAGGGAATCAGCCCCAGCATTTT
J gene: TRBJ1-6; V gene: TRBV7-2; D gene: NA; clone size: NA; CDR3 protein: CASSLPTAPPLHF; CDR3 DNA: TGTGCCAGCAGCCTGCCGACAGCACCACCCCTCCACTTT
J gene: TRBJ2-5; V gene: TRBV6-1; D gene: NA; clone size: NA; CDR3 protein: CASSAGRAVGETQYF; CDR3 DNA: TGTGCCAGCAGTGCTGGGCGGGCAGTGGGAGAGACCCAGTACTTC
J gene: TRBJ1-3; V gene: TRBV10-3; D gene: NA; clone size: few; CDR3 protein: CAISEGAWDGNTIYF; CDR3 DNA: TGTGCCATCAGTGAGGGAGCCTGGGATGGAAACACCATATATTTT
J gene: TRBJ1-6; V gene: TRBV18; D gene: NA; clone size: NA; CDR3 protein: CASSLRGDLNSPLHF; CDR3 DNA: TGTGCCAGCTCTCTAAGAGGGGACCTCAATTCACCCCTCCACTTT
J gene: TRBJ2-5; V gene: TRBV7-9; D gene: NA; clone size: once; CDR3 protein: CASSLATGAGETQYF; CDR3 DNA: TGTGCCAGCAGCTTAGCTACGGGGGCTGGGGAGACCCAGTACTTC
J gene: TRBJ2-2; V gene: TRBV15; D gene: NA; clone size: NA; CDR3 protein: CATSRAAWGALDTGELFF; CDR3 DNA: TGTGCCACCAGCAGAGCTGCTTGGGGGGCGCTGGACACCGGGGAGCTGTTTTTT
J gene: TRBJ2-1; V gene: TRBV7-9; D gene: NA; clone size: NA; CDR3 protein: CASIWSGDDEQFF; CDR3 DNA: TGTGCCAGCATATGGTCGGGGGACGATGAGCAGTTCTTC
J gene: TRBJ2-7; V gene: TRBV20-1; D gene: NA; clone size: few; CDR3 protein: CSVRDRVLYEQYF; CDR3 DNA: TGCAGCGTCAGGGATCGGGTCCTCTACGAGCAGTACTTC
J gene: TRBJ1-2; V gene: TRBV6-5; D gene: NA; clone size: NA; CDR3 protein: CASSFIRGRISYGYTF; CDR3 DNA: TGTGCCAGCAGTTTCATACGCGGACGGATCAGCTATGGCTACACCTTC
J gene: TRBJ2-3; V gene: TRBV11-2; D gene: TRBD1; clone size: NA; CDR3 protein: CASSRGQDPQYF; CDR3 DNA: TGTGCCAGCAGCCGAGGACAGGACCCGCAGTATTTT
J gene: TRBJ2-3; V gene: TRBV29-1; D gene: NA; clone size: NA; CDR3 protein: CSVDRRLSGDTQYF; CDR3 DNA: TGCAGCGTTGATAGGCGGCTAAGTGGAGATACGCAGTATTTT
J gene: TRBJ2-1; V gene: TRBV20-1; D gene: TRBD2; clone size: NA; CDR3 protein: CSASPIPGLAGGLRNEQFF; CDR3 DNA: TGCAGTGCTAGCCCCATTCCTGGACTAGCGGGAGGTCTACGGAATGAGCAGTTCTTC
J gene: TRBJ1-5; V gene: TRBV2; D gene: NA; clone size: NA; CDR3 protein: CASSGSGGGQPQHF; CDR3 DNA: TGTGCCAGCAGTGGAAGCGGGGGCGGGCAGCCCCAGCATTTT
J gene: TRBJ2-7; V gene: TRBV24-1; D gene: NA; clone size: few; CDR3 protein: CATSDPSAAEQYF; CDR3 DNA: TGTGCCACCAGTGACCCATCCGCGGCCGAGCAGTACTTC
J gene: TRBJ2-1; V gene: TRBV20-1; D gene: TRBD1; clone size: NA; CDR3 protein: CSAIYQPGGGNEQFF; CDR3 DNA: TGCAGTGCTATTTATCAGCCAGGGGGCGGGAATGAGCAGTTCTTC
J gene: TRBJ2-3; V gene: TRBV6-1; D gene: TRBD2; clone size: NA; CDR3 protein: CASSRSVLARTDTQYF; CDR3 DNA: TGTGCCAGCAGCCGATCTGTACTAGCGCGCACAGATACGCAGTATTTT
J gene: TRBJ1-5; V gene: TRBV9; D gene: NA; clone size: NA; CDR3 protein: CASSPGLRNQPQHF; CDR3 DNA: TGTGCCAGCAGCCCGGGGTTGCGCAATCAGCCCCAGCATTTT
J gene: TRBJ1-2; V gene: TRBV7-9; D gene: NA; clone size: few; CDR3 protein: CASSGELDGYTF; CDR3 DNA: TGTGCCAGCAGCGGGGAGCTGGACGGCTACACCTTC
J gene: TRBJ1-2; V gene: TRBV20-1; D gene: NA; clone size: few; CDR3 protein: CSARAWEAYGYTF; CDR3 DNA: TGCAGTGCTAGAGCCTGGGAAGCTTATGGCTACACCTTC
J gene: TRBJ1-2; V gene: TRBV7-9; D gene: TRBD1; clone size: NA; CDR3 protein: CASRWGQGAYGYTF; CDR3 DNA: TGTGCCAGCAGGTGGGGACAGGGAGCCTATGGCTACACCTTC
J gene: TRBJ2-2; V gene: TRBV20-1; D gene: NA; clone size: NA; CDR3 protein: CSARSSHTGELFF; CDR3 DNA: TGCAGTGCTAGGTCGTCCCACACCGGGGAGCTGTTTTTT
J gene: TRBJ1-5; V gene: TRBV30; D gene: NA; clone size: NA; CDR3 protein: CAWSSRGISNQPQHF; CDR3 DNA: TGTGCCTGGAGTAGTCGGGGTATTAGCAATCAGCCCCAGCATTTT
J gene: TRBJ1-5; V gene: TRBV2; D gene: NA; clone size: NA; CDR3 protein: CASSGEEVQPQHF; CDR3 DNA: TGTGCCAGCAGTGGGGAGGAGGTCCAGCCCCAGCATTTT
J gene: TRBJ1-1; V gene: TRBV20-1; D gene: NA; clone size: few; CDR3 protein: CSARKGTNTEAFF; CDR3 DNA: TGCAGTGCTAGAAAGGGGACGAACACTGAAGCTTTCTTT
J gene: TRBJ1-1; V gene: TRBV7-3; D gene: NA; clone size: NA; CDR3 protein: CASSSQGPGTEAFF; CDR3 DNA: TGTGCCAGCAGTTCTCAAGGCCCTGGAACTGAAGCTTTCTTT
J gene: TRBJ2-1; V gene: TRBV19; D gene: TRBD2; clone size: NA; CDR3 protein: CASSTGTSGAHEQFF; CDR3 DNA: TGTGCCAGTAGTACCGGGACTAGCGGGGCCCATGAGCAGTTCTTC
J gene: TRBJ2-1; V gene: TRBV27; D gene: NA; clone size: once; CDR3 protein: CASKMATLGNEQFF; CDR3 DNA: TGTGCCAGCAAAATGGCGACGTTAGGCAATGAGCAGTTCTTC
J gene: TRBJ1-2; V gene: TRBV7-8; D gene: NA; clone size: few; CDR3 protein: CASSLSWPGTYGYTF; CDR3 DNA: TGTGCCAGCAGCCTCAGTTGGCCGGGGACCTATGGCTACACCTTC
J gene: TRBJ1-5; V gene: TRBV19; D gene: NA; clone size: NA; CDR3 protein: CASSIDQTSSNQPQHF; CDR3 DNA: TGTGCCAGTAGTATAGATCAGACATCAAGCAATCAGCCCCAGCATTTT
J gene: TRBJ1-2; V gene: TRBV2; D gene: TRBD1; clone size: NA; CDR3 protein: CASRPGTGGLGGYTF; CDR3 DNA: TGTGCCAGCAGACCCGGGACAGGGGGCCTCGGTGGCTACACCTTC
J gene: TRBJ2-1; V gene: TRBV7-2; D gene: TRBD1; clone size: NA; CDR3 protein: CASSLAGRGTYNEQFF; CDR3 DNA: TGTGCCAGCAGCTTAGCGGGCAGGGGGACCTACAATGAGCAGTTCTTC
J gene: TRBJ2-2; V gene: TRBV7-7; D gene: NA; clone size: few; CDR3 protein: CASSLDRDGELFF; CDR3 DNA: TGTGCCAGCAGCTTAGACAGGGACGGGGAGCTGTTTTTT
J gene: TRBJ2-3; V gene: TRBV7-9; D gene: NA; clone size: NA; CDR3 protein: CASRPKASPTDTQYF; CDR3 DNA: TGTGCCAGCAGACCAAAGGCTTCCCCAACAGATACGCAGTATTTT
J gene: TRBJ1-1; V gene: TRBV7-2; D gene: NA; clone size: NA; CDR3 protein: CASSLSRAGEAFF; CDR3 DNA: TGTGCCAGCAGCTTGAGCCGGGCCGGTGAAGCTTTCTTT
J gene: TRBJ2-7; V gene: TRBV18; D gene: NA; clone size: NA; CDR3 protein: CASSPVGHYEQYF; CDR3 DNA: TGTGCCAGCTCACCAGTCGGGCACTACGAGCAGTACTTC
J gene: TRBJ1-1; V gene: TRBV6-4; D gene: NA; clone size: few; CDR3 protein: CASSAEGTGGTEAFF; CDR3 DNA: TGTGCCAGCAGTGCCGAGGGAACAGGAGGCACTGAAGCTTTCTTT
J gene: TRBJ1-5; V gene: TRBV19; D gene: NA; clone size: few; CDR3 protein: CASSIRGDNQPQHF; CDR3 DNA: TGTGCCAGTAGTATACGTGGGGACAATCAGCCCCAGCATTTT
J gene: TRBJ2-7; V gene: TRBV6-4; D gene: TRBD1; clone size: NA; CDR3 protein: CASSWGQGYEQYF; CDR3 DNA: TGTGCCAGCAGTTGGGGACAGGGCTACGAGCAGTACTTC
J gene: TRBJ2-7; V gene: TRBV11-2; D gene: NA; clone size: NA; CDR3 protein: CASSLRFYEQYF; CDR3 DNA: TGTGCCAGCAGCCTAAGATTCTACGAGCAGTACTTC
J gene: TRBJ1-3; V gene: TRBV30; D gene: NA; clone size: NA; CDR3 protein: CAWSVPRGGGNTIYF; CDR3 DNA: TGTGCCTGGAGTGTACCCAGGGGCGGTGGAAACACCATATATTTT
J gene: TRBJ1-4; V gene: TRBV2; D gene: NA; clone size: NA; CDR3 protein: CASKQEEKLFF; CDR3 DNA: TGTGCCAGCAAGCAGGAAGAAAAACTGTTTTTT
J gene: TRBJ1-4; V gene: TRBV7-2; D gene: TRBD1; clone size: NA; CDR3 protein: CASSPTVGQGGEKLFF; CDR3 DNA: TGTGCCAGCAGCCCCACGGTGGGACAGGGAGGGGAAAAACTGTTTTTT
J gene: TRBJ1-1; V gene: TRBV6-2/TRBV6-3; D gene: TRBD1; clone size: NA; CDR3 protein: CASRRPGTGLNTEAFF; CDR3 DNA: TGTGCCAGCAGGCGTCCCGGGACAGGTTTGAACACTGAAGCTTTCTTT
J gene: TRBJ1-2; V gene: TRBV20-1; D gene: NA; clone size: once; CDR3 protein: CSAGQRASYGYTF; CDR3 DNA: TGCAGTGCCGGACAGAGGGCTTCTTATGGCTACACCTTC
J gene: TRBJ1-1; V gene: TRBV20-1; D gene: TRBD1; clone size: few; CDR3 protein: CSAANRGPAEAFF; CDR3 DNA: TGCAGTGCGGCCAACAGGGGGCCCGCTGAAGCTTTCTTT
J gene: TRBJ2-3; V gene: TRBV27; D gene: TRBD2; clone size: NA; CDR3 protein: CASRGGLAGPDTQYF; CDR3 DNA: TGTGCCAGCAGAGGTGGTCTAGCGGGACCGGATACGCAGTATTTT
J gene: TRBJ1-1; V gene: TRBV6-5; D gene: TRBD1; clone size: NA; CDR3 protein: CASSSTGGVVNTEAFF; CDR3 DNA: TGTGCCAGCAGTTCGACAGGGGGGGTCGTGAACACTGAAGCTTTCTTT
J gene: TRBJ2-7; V gene: TRBV11-3; D gene: NA; clone size: NA; CDR3 protein: CASSSRDGPYEQYF; CDR3 DNA: TGTGCCAGCAGCTCCCGGGACGGTCCCTACGAGCAGTACTTC
J gene: TRBJ1-5; V gene: TRBV19; D gene: NA; clone size: NA; CDR3 protein: CASSMRAGGNQPQHF; CDR3 DNA: TGTGCCAGTAGTATGAGGGCTGGGGGCAATCAGCCCCAGCATTTT
J gene: TRBJ1-2; V gene: TRBV6-1; D gene: NA; clone size: large; CDR3 protein: CASSPTGTIGTF; CDR3 DNA: TGTGCCAGCAGTCCTACCGGGACCATCGGCACCTTC
J gene: TRBJ1-2; V gene: TRBV7-9; D gene: NA; clone size: few; CDR3 protein: CASSSPRAANYGYTF; CDR3 DNA: TGTGCCAGCAGCTCACCTAGAGCGGCGAACTATGGCTACACCTTC
J gene: TRBJ2-7; V gene: TRBV5-1; D gene: TRBD1; clone size: NA; CDR3 protein: CASKRGQGEYEQYF; CDR3 DNA: TGCGCCAGCAAGAGGGGACAGGGGGAATACGAGCAGTACTTC